Listed here are 7 T cell receptor beta chains from one sample, sequenced in a study of cytomegalovirus exposure and HLA in healthy donors. 60 Vbeta and 13 Jbeta primers were used in PCR. Generated by immunoSEQ multiplex PCR, the TCRdb table keeps only in-frame clones and is missing some. The sample yields under 200,000 clones, more than 70% seen once. Sequencing was done on a sample of PBMCs. These receptor sequences come from a male donor in good health and CMV-seronegative.

The J gene is TRBJ2-7, the V gene TRBV6-4; TRBD1 is a possible D gene (6 bases). V shed 2 bases and J shed 3 bases, with 11 bases lying between them. CDR1 MRHNA and CDR2 SNTAGT come from the germline V gene. This CDR3 spans 14 amino acids. CDR3 sequence reads: CASSDPTGSYEQYF. The DNA for the CDR3 is TGTGCCAGCAGTGACCCGACAGGTAGCTACGAGCAGTACTTC.

The genes are TRBV6-5 and TRBJ1-6, with D unclear. Germline CDR1 MNHEY, CDR2 SVGAGI. Trimming removed 2 bases at V and 0 bases at J, with 8 bases between. CDR3 length: 16 amino acids. In DNA, the CDR3 is TGTGCCAGCAGTTACGCGGAATTCTCCTATAATTCACCCCTCCACTTT. Its translation is CASSYAEFSYNSPLHF.

CDR3 in amino acids: CASSGRTRTDTQYF. The CDR3 nucleotides read TGTGCCAGCTCAGGTCGAACACGCACAGATACGCAGTATTTT. J is TRBJ2-3 and V is TRBV9; D not resolved. The CDR3 length is 14 residues. V lost 7 bases, J lost 1 base, and 13 bases lay in between. Germline V gives CDR1 SGDLS, CDR2 YYNGEE.

The chain combines TRBV5-5 with TRBJ2-1, with D possibly being TRBD1 (6 bases). Trimming removed 3 bases at V and 6 bases at J, with 16 bases between. The CDR3 is made up of 15 amino acids. CDR1 is SGHKS, CDR2 YYEKEE, per germline (reference sequence). The CDR3 coding sequence is TGTGCCAGCAGCTCCAGACAGGCCTTTTTCAATGAGCAGTTCTTC. Encoded protein: CASSSRQAFFNEQFF.

This clone has just a few counts. The rearrangement uses TRBV4-2 and TRBJ1-2, with 7 bases identical to TRBD1. The CDR3 is made up of 16 amino acids. Germline CDR1 and CDR2: LGHNA and YNFKEQ. V trimming: 3 bases; J trimming: 4 bases; junction bases outside the gene matches: 11. Here the CDR3 reads CASSQAEGQFFYGYTF. CDR3 bases: TGTGCCAGCAGCCAGGCGGAGGGACAGTTTTTCTATGGCTACACCTTC.

The chain recombines TRBV20-1 with TRBJ1-2; perhaps TRBD1 as D (5 bases). The V end was cut by 3 bases, the J end by 8 bases, with 7 bases between. CDR3 size: 10 residues. The V gene's germline CDR1 is DFQATT and CDR2 SNEGSKA (reference sequence). The CDR3 reads CSASKGGYTF. DNA of the CDR3: TGCAGTGCTAGTAAGGGGGGCTACACCTTC.

This clone was seen only once. The V call is TRBV7-3, the J call TRBJ2-2; D may be TRBD2 (6 bases). The CDR3 totals 16 residues. The germline V gene has CDR1 SGHTA and CDR2 FQGTGA. V lost 2 bases and J lost 8, with 18 bases in between. The DNA of the CDR3 is TGTGCCAGCAGCTTACAGCCCGGCGGGGTTAAGGGGGAGCTGTTTTTT. Protein: CASSLQPGGVKGELFF.